These 30 T cell receptor beta chains were sequenced from one sample in a study of shared clonotypes between healthy human individuals. CD45RO-negative cells were positively selected for CCR7, leaving out terminally differentiated effector memory CD45RA+ cells. TCRdb keeps only in-frame clones here, not all; method: immunoSEQ multiplex PCR. In the table there are about 2.1 million clones, roughly 95% of which are singletons. The source material was naive CD8+ T cells from PBMCs. These receptors originate from a man aged 18 to 30 in good health. Some clones in this sample may be carry-over from other donors' samples.

This rearrangement joins TRBV27 to TRBJ2-5, with 7 bases lining up with TRBD1. Trimming took 6 bases from V and 0 from J; bases not matched to a gene: 7. Germline V gene sequence: CDR1 MNHEY, CDR2 SMNVEV (reference sequence). CDR3 length: 15 amino acids. The CDR3 loop reads CASRQGNSYQETQYF. The CDR3 DNA reads as TGTGCCAGCAGACAGGGGAATTCTTACCAAGAGACCCAGTACTTC.

This chain links TRBV29-1 with TRBJ2-5; no clear D gene. The CDR3 consists of 13 residues. Trimming took off 2 bases at V and 1 base at J, with 8 bases between the two ends. Germline V gene data show CDR1 as SQVTM and CDR2 as ANQGSEA. In nucleotides, the CDR3 is TGCAGCGTTGAAAAGAGTTTCCAAGAGACCCAGTACTTC. Translated: CSVEKSFQETQYF.

V usage is TRBV15 and J usage is TRBJ2-3, with 11 bases matching TRBD1. Germline CDR1 LNHNV, CDR2 YYDKDF (reference sequence). The CDR3 has 16 amino acids. After removal of 1 base from V and 6 bases from J, the junction contained 6 bases not matched to a gene. The CDR3 coding sequence is TGTGCCACCAGCAGAGCCGGGACAGGGGGTACGGATACGCAGTATTTT. Residues: CATSRAGTGGTDTQYF.

The CDR3 sequence is CASSVGGGTRSYEQYF. In nucleotides, the CDR3 is TGTGCCAGCAGCGTAGGAGGCGGGACCCGCTCCTACGAGCAGTACTTC. V is TRBV9 and J is TRBJ2-7; D is possibly TRBD2 (6 bases). CDR3 length: 16 amino acids. Germline V gives CDR1 SGDLS, CDR2 YYNGEE. Trimming removed 0 bases from V and 0 bases from J, with 13 bases in between.

As concerns this clone: This specimen includes other DNA sequences encoding the same CDR3. This chain's CDR3 is CASSLDPANTEAFF. The CDR3 DNA reads TGCGCCAGCAGCTTGGATCCAGCGAACACTGAAGCTTTCTTT. The V and J genes are TRBV5-1 and TRBJ1-1; D is undetermined. Looked up from germline, CDR1 is SGHRS and CDR2 is YFSETQ. Trimming left V 0 bases short and J 1 base short, with 7 bases between. The CDR3 contains 14 residues.

The chain recombines TRBV9 with TRBJ1-2; tentatively, D is TRBD1 (5 bases). There are 15 residues in the CDR3. With 2 bases removed from V and 5 bases from J, the gap between germline ends came to 16 bases. Germline V lookup: CDR1 SGDLS, CDR2 YYNGEE. This chain's CDR3 is CASSVGPNNPYGYTF. DNA for the CDR3: TGTGCCAGCAGCGTGGGACCAAACAATCCGTATGGCTACACCTTC.

The gene calls are TRBV11-2 and TRBJ2-7; 8 bases match TRBD1. CDR1 is SGHAT and CDR2 is FQNNGV in the germline V gene. CDR3 length: 14 amino acids. J was trimmed by 0 bases and V by 5 bases; bases with no gene match: 3. CDR3 protein: CASSQDRASYEQYF. The CDR3 DNA is TGTGCCAGCAGCCAGGACAGGGCCTCCTACGAGCAGTACTTC.

V is TRBV9 and J is TRBJ2-1; a possible D gene is TRBD2 (6 bases). The V gene's germline CDR1 is SGDLS and CDR2 YYNGEE. The CDR3 is made up of 15 amino acids. V lost 2 bases and J 6 bases, leaving 15 bases between the germline ends. The CDR3 protein is CASSVSGLHPNEQFF. In DNA form, the CDR3 reads TGTGCCAGCAGCGTTTCGGGACTGCACCCCAATGAGCAGTTCTTC.

The chain has TRBV7-2 and TRBJ2-1; 11 bases agree with TRBD2. CDR3 size: 15 residues. Germline assignment: CDR1 SGHTA and CDR2 FQGNSA. Germline trimming cut 4 bases from V and 10 bases from J; bases unmatched to any gene: 9. This CDR3 reads CASSSTSGVFGEQFF. CDR3 sequence (DNA): TGTGCCAGCAGCTCGACTAGCGGGGTGTTTGGGGAGCAGTTCTTC.

The V gene is TRBV27, the J gene TRBJ1-6; 7 bases align to TRBD1. V lost 4 bases to trimming and J lost 6 bases; unmatched junction nucleotides: 3. The CDR3 length is 14 residues. CDR1 is MNHEY and CDR2 is SMNVEV in the germline V gene (reference sequence). The CDR3 nucleotides are TGTGCCAGCAGTTGGGCAGGGGGTAATTCACCCCTCCACTTT. Amino acids: CASSWAGGNSPLHF.

The chain has TRBV28 and TRBJ1-2, with D possibly being TRBD1 (5 bases). CDR1 is MDHEN and CDR2 is SYDVKM in the germline V gene. The CDR3 length is 15 residues. Deletions cut 5 bases from V and 1 base from J, with 14 bases between. The CDR3 loop is CASSHILDINYGYTF. The CDR3 DNA reads as TGTGCCAGCAGTCACATCCTGGACATTAACTATGGCTACACCTTC.

Regarding this clone: Other DNA sequences in this specimen translate into the identical CDR3. The chain links TRBV5-1 to TRBJ1-1; no clear D gene. Deletions cut 0 bases from V and 4 bases from J, with 10 bases between. The CDR3 is 14 residues long. The germline V gene has CDR1 SGHRS and CDR2 YFSETQ. Here the CDR3 reads CASSLVGRGTEAFF. The CDR3 DNA reads TGCGCCAGCAGCTTGGTGGGTCGGGGCACTGAAGCTTTCTTT.

The chain recombines TRBV10-3 with TRBJ1-5, with D maybe TRBD1 (5 bases). The V gene lost 0 bases and the J gene lost 5 bases, with 8 bases spanning the gap. The CDR3 sequence is 14 residues long. In germline, CDR1 is ENHRY, CDR2 SYGVKD. This chain's CDR3 is CAISESDRDQPQHF. CDR3 coding DNA: TGTGCCATCAGTGAGTCAGACAGAGATCAGCCCCAGCATTTT.

J is TRBJ1-1 and V is TRBV19; D unclear. Germline lookup yields CDR1 LNHDA and CDR2 SQIVND (reference sequence). The length of the CDR3 is 11 residues. The ends were cut back, 10 bases at V and 4 bases at J, with 10 bases in the middle. CDR3 in amino acids: CATGWGTEAFF. The CDR3 nucleotides read TGTGCCACAGGTTGGGGCACTGAAGCTTTCTTT. Variable domain in full (rest from reference TRBV19 and TRBJ1-1): DGGITQSPKYLFRKEGQNVTLSCEQNLNHDAMYWYRQDPGQGLRLIYYSQIVNDFQKGDIAEGYSVSREKKESFPLTVTSAQKNPTAFYLCATGWGTEAFFGQGTRLTVV.

The rearrangement joins TRBV9 to TRBJ2-7; 9 nucleotides align to TRBD2. This CDR3 has 15 residues. Losses at the gene ends were 4 bases for V and 3 bases for J; bases not matched to a gene: 8. The germline gives CDR1 SGDLS, CDR2 YYNGEE. The DNA for the CDR3 is TGTGCCAGCAGCCCCATAGCGGGAGCCCGCTACGAGCAGTACTTC. This gives the protein CASSPIAGARYEQYF.

This chain joins TRBV7-8 and TRBJ2-3, with D unresolved. This CDR3 region has 14 residues. V dropped 7 bases and J dropped 6 bases, with 17 bases sitting between them. The germline CDR1 and CDR2 sequences are SGHVS and FQNEAQ. CDR3 region: CASTPSGLTDTQYF. CDR3 DNA sequence: TGTGCCAGCACTCCTTCGGGCCTCACCGATACGCAGTATTTT.

This clone was seen a handful of times. Other DNA variants within this sample encode the same CDR3. V gene TRBV7-9 combines with J gene TRBJ1-5; the D is unclear. CDR1 is SEHNR, CDR2 FQNEAQ, per germline (reference sequence). The CDR3 spans 15 residues. Trimming took off 1 base at V and 0 bases at J, with 7 bases between the two ends. CDR3 bases: TGTGCCAGCAGCTTAGGCCAGTATAGCAATCAGCCCCAGCATTTT. Amino acid sequence: CASSLGQYSNQPQHF.

This chain's CDR3 is CATSRDRGRLVSGANVLTF. The CDR3 DNA reads TGTGCCACCAGCAGAGATCGGGGCAGGCTGGTTTCCGGGGCCAACGTCCTGACTTTC. The rearrangement uses TRBV15 and TRBJ2-6; D possibly uses TRBD1 or TRBD2 (5 bases each). Looked up from germline, CDR1 is LNHNV and CDR2 is YYDKDF (reference sequence). V lost 0 bases to trimming and J lost 4 bases, with 19 bases between them. This CDR3 is 19 amino acids long.

This chain joins TRBV2 and TRBJ1-4; D call uncertain. Per the germline V gene, CDR1 is SNHLY and CDR2 is FYNNEI. V shed 8 bases and J shed 4 bases, with 11 bases lying between them. The CDR3 contains 13 residues. The DNA of the CDR3 is TGTGCCAGCGATGGACGGTATAATGAAAAACTGTTTTTT. Its translation is CASDGRYNEKLFF.

In its sample, this clone was seen once. V and J are TRBV10-3 and TRBJ1-3; D is unresolved. This CDR3 is 16 amino acids long. V was cut by 5 bases and J by 0 bases, with 14 bases left in between. Germline lookup yields CDR1 ENHRY and CDR2 SYGVKD. This CDR3 reads CAISTMTQSSGNTIYF. In nucleotides, the CDR3 is TGTGCCATCAGTACTATGACTCAGAGCTCTGGAAACACCATATATTTT.

The V call is TRBV5-4, the J call TRBJ2-1; TRBD2 is a possible D gene (7 bases). V was pared by 3 bases and J by 10 bases, with 17 bases between. This CDR3 has 14 amino acids. Germline CDR1 is SGHNT and CDR2 is YYREEE (reference sequence). This chain's CDR3 is CASSYAGGPAEQFF. CDR3 in DNA: TGTGCCAGCAGCTACGCCGGGGGGCCAGCGGAGCAGTTCTTC.

The chain joins TRBV4-3 to TRBJ2-5; the D gene is possibly TRBD2 (6 bases). The DNA end lines up better with TRBJ2-7; the J call may be wrong. CDR3 size: 15 residues. Germline V CDR1 and CDR2: LGHNA, YSLEER. CDR3 in amino acids: CASSQGDGSSYEQYF. CDR3 DNA sequence: TGCGCCAGCAGCCAAGGAGACGGGAGCTCCTACGAGCAGTACTTC.

CDR3 bases: TGTGCCAGCAGTTTCTTCAGGGGGGCGGACTATGGCTACACCTTC. It yields the protein CASSFFRGADYGYTF. This rearrangement joins TRBV28 to TRBJ1-2; 7 bases align to TRBD1. Germline loops: CDR1 MDHEN, CDR2 SYDVKM. The junction had 7 bases not matched to a gene; V was cut back by 3 bases and J by 3 bases. CDR3 length equals 15 residues.

The CDR3 region has the DNA TGTGCCAGCAGCGACTTACAGGCGAACCAAGAGACCCAGTACTTC. Translated, it gives CASSDLQANQETQYF. The J gene is TRBJ2-5, the V gene TRBV13; TRBD1 is a possible D gene (5 bases). V was clipped by 5 bases and J by 0 bases, with 13 bases between them. The CDR3 has 15 residues. Germline V gene sequence: CDR1 PRHDT, CDR2 FYEKMQ (reference sequence).

This clone was observed a few times. The chain is built from TRBV2 and TRBJ1-5; D is uncertain. Looked up from germline, CDR1 is SNHLY and CDR2 is FYNNEI. This CDR3 has 9 amino acids. Trimming left V 10 bases short and J 9 bases short, with 7 bases between. The CDR3 nucleotides read TGTGCCACCGGGCGGCCCCAGCATTTT. Protein sequence: CATGRPQHF. The variable domain in full, with the rest retrieved from reference TRBV2 and TRBJ1-5, is EPEVTQTPSHQVTQMGQEVILRCVPISNHLYFYWYRQILGQKVEFLVSFYNNEISEKSEIFDDQFSVERPDGSNFTLKIRSTKLEDSAMYFCATGRPQHFGDGTRLSIL.

This clone showed up just once. Written as DNA, the CDR3 is TGTGCCAGCAGCTCTCGGGGGGCGGGTAATGAGCAGTTCTTC. Translating gives CASSSRGAGNEQFF. The V and J genes are TRBV11-3 and TRBJ2-1; tentatively, D is TRBD2 (7 bases). Trimming left V 4 bases short and J 7 bases short, with 14 bases between. Germline V gene data show CDR1 as SGHNT and CDR2 as YENEEA. The CDR3 spans 14 residues.

As concerns this clone: Other DNA sequences of this sample code for an identical CDR3. The chain is built from TRBV19 and TRBJ2-7; 7 bases line up with TRBD2. Germline CDR1 is LNHDA and CDR2 is SQIVND (reference sequence). With 3 bases clipped from V and 5 bases from J, the junction kept 1 base outside the gene matches. This CDR3 has 12 residues. The CDR3 bases are TGTGCCAGTAGTATCCGGGGGGACGAGCAGTACTTC. Protein: CASSIRGDEQYF. The full variable domain, rest sourced from reference TRBV19 and TRBJ2-7, is DGGITQSPKYLFRKEGQNVTLSCEQNLNHDAMYWYRQDPGQGLRLIYYSQIVNDFQKGDIAEGYSVSREKKESFPLTVTSAQKNPTAFYLCASSIRGDEQYFGPGTRLTVT.

About this clone: This sample includes further DNA sequences coding for the same CDR3. The chain carries TRBV19 and TRBJ1-5; TRBD1 is a possible D gene (5 bases). The germline V and J ends were trimmed by 1 base and 7 bases, with 8 bases remaining between them. CDR3 size: 13 residues. CDR1 is LNHDA and CDR2 is SQIVND in the germline V gene (reference sequence). CDR3 protein: CASSIGTGQPQHF. DNA of the CDR3: TGTGCCAGTAGTATAGGCACAGGCCAGCCCCAGCATTTT.

The chain uses TRBV13 and TRBJ2-2; 11 nucleotides agree with TRBD2. Germline lookup yields CDR1 PRHDT and CDR2 FYEKMQ (reference sequence). This CDR3 contains 16 residues. The J segment lost 5 bases and the V segment lost 4 bases, leaving 6 bases of the junction unmatched. The CDR3 DNA is TGTGCCAGCAGCTCCACTAGCGGGAGAAGAACCGGGGAGCTGTTTTTT. The encoded protein is CASSSTSGRRTGELFF.

The rearrangement links TRBV5-5 to TRBJ2-7, with D tentatively TRBD1 (6 bases). The V and J ends lost 5 bases and 0 bases respectively, with 9 bases between them. The CDR3 loop spans 13 amino acids. From germline, CDR1 is SGHKS and CDR2 YYEKEE (reference sequence). In DNA form, the CDR3 reads TGTGCCAGCAGAACAGGGTCCTCCTACGAGCAGTACTTC. Its protein product is CASRTGSSYEQYF.